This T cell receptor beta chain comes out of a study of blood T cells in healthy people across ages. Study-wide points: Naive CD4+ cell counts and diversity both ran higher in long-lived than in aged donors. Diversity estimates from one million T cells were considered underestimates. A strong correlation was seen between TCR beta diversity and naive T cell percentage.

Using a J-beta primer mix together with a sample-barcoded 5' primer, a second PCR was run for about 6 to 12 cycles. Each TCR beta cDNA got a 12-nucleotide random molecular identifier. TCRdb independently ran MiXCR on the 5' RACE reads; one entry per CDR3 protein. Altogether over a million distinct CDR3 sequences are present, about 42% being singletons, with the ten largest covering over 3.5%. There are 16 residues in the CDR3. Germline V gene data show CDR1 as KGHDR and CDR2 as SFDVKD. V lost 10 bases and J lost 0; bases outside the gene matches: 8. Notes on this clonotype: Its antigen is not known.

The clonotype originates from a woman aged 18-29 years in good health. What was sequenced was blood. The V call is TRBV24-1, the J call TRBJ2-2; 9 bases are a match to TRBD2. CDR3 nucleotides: TGTGCCACGTCTGCTAGCGGGAATGCGAACACCGGGGAGCTGTTTTTT. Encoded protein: CATSASGNANTGELFF.